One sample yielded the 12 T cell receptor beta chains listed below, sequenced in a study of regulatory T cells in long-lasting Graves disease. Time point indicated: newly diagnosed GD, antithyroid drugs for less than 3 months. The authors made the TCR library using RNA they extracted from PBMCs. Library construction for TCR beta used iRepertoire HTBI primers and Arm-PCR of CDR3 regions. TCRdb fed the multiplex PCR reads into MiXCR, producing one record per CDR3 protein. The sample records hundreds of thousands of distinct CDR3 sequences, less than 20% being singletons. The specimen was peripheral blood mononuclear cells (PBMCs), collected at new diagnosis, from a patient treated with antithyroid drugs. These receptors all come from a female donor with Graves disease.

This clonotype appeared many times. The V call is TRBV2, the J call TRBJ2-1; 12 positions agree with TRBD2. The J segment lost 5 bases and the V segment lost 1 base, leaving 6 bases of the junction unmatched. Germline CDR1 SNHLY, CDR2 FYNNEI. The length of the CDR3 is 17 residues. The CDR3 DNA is TGTGCCAGCAGTGAAGAACTAGCGGGAGGACGAGACAATGAGCAGTTCTTC. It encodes CASSEELAGGRDNEQFF.

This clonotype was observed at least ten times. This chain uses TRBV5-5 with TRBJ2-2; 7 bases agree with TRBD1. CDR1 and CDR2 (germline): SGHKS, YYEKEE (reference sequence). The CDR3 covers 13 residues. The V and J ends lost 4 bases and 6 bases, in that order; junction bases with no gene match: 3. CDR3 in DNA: TGTGCCAGCAGCCGGGACAGACCCGGGGAGCTGTTTTTT. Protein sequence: CASSRDRPGELFF.

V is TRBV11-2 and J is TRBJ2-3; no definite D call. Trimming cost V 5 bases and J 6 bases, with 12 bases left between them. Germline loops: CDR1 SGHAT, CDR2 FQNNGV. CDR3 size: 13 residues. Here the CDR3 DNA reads TGTGCCAGCAGCGACGACGACTGGGATACGCAGTATTTT. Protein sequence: CASSDDDWDTQYF.

The CDR3 sequence: CSVHISGQGEQYF. The CDR3 DNA reads as TGCAGCGTTCACATTAGTGGACAGGGTGAGCAGTACTTC. The rearrangement links TRBV29-1 to TRBJ2-7, with 8 bases lining up with TRBD1. With 5 bases clipped from V and 7 bases from J, the junction kept 10 bases outside the gene matches. Germline CDR1 SQVTM, CDR2 ANQGSEA. The CDR3 length is 13 residues.

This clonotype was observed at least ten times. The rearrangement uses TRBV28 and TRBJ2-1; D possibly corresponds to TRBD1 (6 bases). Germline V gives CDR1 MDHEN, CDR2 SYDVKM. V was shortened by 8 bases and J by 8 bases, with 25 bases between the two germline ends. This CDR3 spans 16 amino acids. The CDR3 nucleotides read TGTGCCAGCCCAGCCTGCCTAGTGGGGGCGTGGGATGAGCAGTTCTTC. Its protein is CASPACLVGAWDEQFF.

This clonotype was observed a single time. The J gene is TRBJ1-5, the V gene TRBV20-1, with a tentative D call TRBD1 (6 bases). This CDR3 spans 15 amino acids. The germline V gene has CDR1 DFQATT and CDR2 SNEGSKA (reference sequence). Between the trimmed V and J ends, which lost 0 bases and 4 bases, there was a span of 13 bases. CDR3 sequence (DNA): TGCAGTGCTAGAGAATACAGGGTTGGAAATCAGCCCCAGCATTTT. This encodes CSAREYRVGNQPQHF.

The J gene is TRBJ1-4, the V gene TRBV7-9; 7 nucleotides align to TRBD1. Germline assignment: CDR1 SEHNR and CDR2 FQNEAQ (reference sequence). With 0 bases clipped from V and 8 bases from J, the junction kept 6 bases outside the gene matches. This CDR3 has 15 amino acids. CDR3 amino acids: CASSLARQGGEKLFF. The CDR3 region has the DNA TGTGCCAGCAGCTTAGCCCGGCAGGGGGGAGAAAAACTGTTTTTT.

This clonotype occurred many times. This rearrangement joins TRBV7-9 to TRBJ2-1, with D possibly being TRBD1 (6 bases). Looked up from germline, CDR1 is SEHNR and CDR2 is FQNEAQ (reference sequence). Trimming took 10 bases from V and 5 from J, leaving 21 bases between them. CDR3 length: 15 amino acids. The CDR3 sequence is CATEPRRQGNNEQFF. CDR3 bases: TGTGCCACCGAGCCTAGGCGGCAGGGGAACAATGAGCAGTTCTTC.

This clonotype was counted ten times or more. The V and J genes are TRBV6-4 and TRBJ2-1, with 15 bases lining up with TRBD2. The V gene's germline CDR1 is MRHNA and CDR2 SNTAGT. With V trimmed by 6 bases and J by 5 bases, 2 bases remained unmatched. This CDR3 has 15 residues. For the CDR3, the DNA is TGTGCCAGCAGCCGGACTAGCGGGGGGGACAATGAGCAGTTCTTC. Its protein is CASSRTSGGDNEQFF.

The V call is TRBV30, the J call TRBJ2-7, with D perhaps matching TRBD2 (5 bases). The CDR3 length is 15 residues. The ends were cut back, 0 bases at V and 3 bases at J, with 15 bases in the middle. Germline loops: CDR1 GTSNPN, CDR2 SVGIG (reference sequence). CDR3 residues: CAWSVTRVSGYEQYF. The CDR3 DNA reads TGTGCCTGGAGTGTAACCCGGGTGAGCGGCTACGAGCAGTACTTC.

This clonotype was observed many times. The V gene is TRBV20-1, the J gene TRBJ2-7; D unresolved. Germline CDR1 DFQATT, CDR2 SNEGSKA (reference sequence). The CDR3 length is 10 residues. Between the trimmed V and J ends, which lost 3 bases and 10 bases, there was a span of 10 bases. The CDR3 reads CSARDEDQYF. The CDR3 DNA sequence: TGCAGTGCTAGGGACGAGGACCAGTACTTC.

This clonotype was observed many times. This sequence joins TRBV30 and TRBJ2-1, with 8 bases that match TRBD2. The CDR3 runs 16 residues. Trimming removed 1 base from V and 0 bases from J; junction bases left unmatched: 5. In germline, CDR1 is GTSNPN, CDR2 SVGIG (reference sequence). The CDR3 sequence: CAWSAPTSGSYNEQFF. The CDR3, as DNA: TGTGCCTGGAGTGCCCCAACTAGCGGCTCCTACAATGAGCAGTTCTTC. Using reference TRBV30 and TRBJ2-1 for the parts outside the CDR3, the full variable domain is SQTIHQWPATLVQPVGSPLSLECTVEGTSNPNLYWYRQAAGRGLQLLFYSVGIGQISSEVPQNLSASRPQDRQFILSSKKLLLSDSGFYLCAWSAPTSGSYNEQFFGPGTRLTVL.